The 17 T cell receptor beta chains given below trace back to one sample, sequenced in a study of control samples from healthy donors and cancer patients (dated by TCRdb to 2020 to 2022). Library preparation used the immunoSEQ multiplex PCR assay. TCRdb holds this immuneACCESS table with in-frame rearrangements only. Some clones are missing; in checked studies, unresolved V genes explain under half, and the rest has no known cause. This sample gives 150,000 or so clones in total; roughly nine tenths of them show up just once. 7.1% of the sample is taken by the ten largest. The source material was blood. The receptors were sampled from a man aged 18-30 years in good health.

The V gene is TRBV19, the J gene TRBJ1-2; 7 nucleotides agree with TRBD1. J lost 7 bases, V lost 4 bases, and 9 bases had no gene match. Germline-derived CDR1 and CDR2 are LNHDA and SQIVND (reference sequence). CDR3 length: 14 residues. The CDR3 sequence: CASSTFGQAGGYTF. In nucleotides, the CDR3 is TGTGCCAGTAGTACCTTCGGACAGGCCGGTGGCTACACCTTC. Complete variable domain (other parts from reference TRBV19 and TRBJ1-2): DGGITQSPKYLFRKEGQNVTLSCEQNLNHDAMYWYRQDPGQGLRLIYYSQIVNDFQKGDIAEGYSVSREKKESFPLTVTSAQKNPTAFYLCASSTFGQAGGYTFGSGTRLTVV.

CDR3 sequence (DNA): TGTGCCTGGAGCAGACAGGGATACGAGCAGTACTTC. Protein sequence: CAWSRQGYEQYF. The chain links TRBV30 to TRBJ2-7, with 7 bases identical to TRBD1. This CDR3 is built from 12 residues. Germline V lookup: CDR1 GTSNPN, CDR2 SVGIG (reference sequence). The V gene end was trimmed by 3 bases and the J gene end by 4 bases; junction bases not matched to a gene: 3.

This clone was detected once. The chain employs TRBV30 and TRBJ2-1, with D uncertain. CDR1 is GTSNPN and CDR2 is SVGIG in the germline V gene (reference sequence). CDR3 length: 13 amino acids. The V end was cut by 0 bases, the J end by 0 bases, with 3 bases between. The CDR3 loop is CAWSVGSYNEQFF. CDR3 sequence (DNA): TGTGCCTGGAGTGTAGGCTCCTACAATGAGCAGTTCTTC.

Turning to this clone: Other DNA sequences of this sample code for an identical CDR3. CDR3 residues: CASLGERNTEAFF. CDR3 bases: TGTGCCAGTCTTGGGGAACGGAACACTGAAGCTTTCTTT. J is TRBJ1-1 and V is TRBV2; D not certain. Germline lookup yields CDR1 SNHLY and CDR2 FYNNEI. The V end lost 9 bases, the J end lost 1 base, and 12 bases lay between the germline ends. CDR3 size: 13 residues.

This clone was counted a few times. The chain recombines TRBV6-4 with TRBJ2-7; no firm D call. The V end was cut by 0 bases, the J end by 2 bases, with 11 bases between. The CDR3 length is 15 residues. In germline, CDR1 is MRHNA, CDR2 SNTAGT. CDR3 coding DNA: TGTGCCAGCAGTGACTCAGTCCGCCCTACCTACGAGCAGTACTTC. Translation: CASSDSVRPTYEQYF.

The V and J genes are TRBV19 and TRBJ1-5, with D possibly matching TRBD1 (6 bases). This CDR3 region has 16 residues. The germline V and J ends were trimmed by 3 bases and 1 base, with 13 bases remaining between them. Per the germline V gene, CDR1 is LNHDA and CDR2 is SQIVND (reference sequence). CDR3 DNA: TGTGCCAGTAGTATGGCTACAGGGAGGAGCAATCAGCCCCAGCATTTT. It is translated as CASSMATGRSNQPQHF. Full variable domain (missing parts from reference TRBV19 and TRBJ1-5): DGGITQSPKYLFRKEGQNVTLSCEQNLNHDAMYWYRQDPGQGLRLIYYSQIVNDFQKGDIAEGYSVSREKKESFPLTVTSAQKNPTAFYLCASSMATGRSNQPQHFGDGTRLSIL.

This clone was seen a few times. The V and J genes are TRBV10-3 and TRBJ1-2, with D possibly being TRBD1 (5 bases). Trimming stripped 8 bases from V and 2 bases from J, with 9 bases between. The CDR3 sequence is 12 residues long. Germline assignment: CDR1 ENHRY and CDR2 SYGVKD. CDR3 nucleotides: TGTGCCATCGGGAAGGGGAACTATGGCTACACCTTC. Its protein product is CAIGKGNYGYTF.

DNA for the CDR3: TGTGCCAGCAGCCCGCAGGGATGGGAGGGCTACACCTTC. This encodes CASSPQGWEGYTF. The chain is built from TRBV7-9 and TRBJ1-2; tentative D call: TRBD1 (5 bases). V lost 5 bases to trimming and J lost 8 bases, with 15 bases between them. Looked up from germline, CDR1 is SEHNR and CDR2 is FQNEAQ (reference sequence). The CDR3 runs to 13 residues. Combining the CDR3 with reference TRBV7-9 and TRBJ1-2 gives the whole variable domain DTGVSQNPRHKITKRGQNVTFRCDPISEHNRLYWYRQTLGQGPEFLTYFQNEAQLEKSRLLSDRFSAERPKGSFSTLEIQRTEQGDSAMYLCASSPQGWEGYTFGSGTRLTVV.

The chain links TRBV19 to TRBJ2-3; D is undetermined. The CDR3 spans 12 residues. V was shortened by 5 bases and J by 4 bases, with 7 bases between the two germline ends. Germline V gene lookup returns CDR1 LNHDA and CDR2 SQIVND (reference sequence). The CDR3 DNA reads TGTGCCAGTAGTTCGACCGCAGATACGCAGTATTTT. It encodes CASSSTADTQYF.

The V call is TRBV18, the J call TRBJ1-1; TRBD1 matches at 7 bases. Looked up from germline, CDR1 is KGHSH and CDR2 is LQKENI. CDR3 size: 14 residues. The V and J ends lost 1 base and 5 bases, in that order; junction bases with no gene match: 4. For the CDR3, the DNA is TGTGCCAGCTCACCACAGGGGGCATATACTGAAGCTTTCTTT. It specifies CASSPQGAYTEAFF.

This chain links TRBV28 with TRBJ2-3, with D possibly being TRBD2 (7 bases). Germline values: CDR1 MDHEN, CDR2 SYDVKM. V lost 6 bases and J lost 2, with 12 bases in between. The CDR3 contains 14 residues. CDR3 in DNA: TGTGCCAGCAGAGGTGCGGGGGCCACAGATACGCAGTATTTT. Residues: CASRGAGATDTQYF.

The chain combines TRBV30 with TRBJ1-2, with a tentative D call TRBD1 (6 bases). Germline CDR1 reads GTSNPN; CDR2 reads SVGIG (reference sequence). V shed 3 bases and J shed 4 bases, with 9 bases lying between them. The CDR3 is 12 amino acids. CDR3 DNA sequence: TGTGCCTGGAGGGTGGACAGCTATGGCTACACCTTC. Amino acids: CAWRVDSYGYTF.

V and J are TRBV30 and TRBJ2-1, with D unclear. Per the germline V gene, CDR1 is GTSNPN and CDR2 is SVGIG (reference sequence). The CDR3 has 11 residues. CDR3 sequence reads: CAWGSYNEQFF. CDR3 nucleotide sequence: TGTGCTTGGGGCTCCTACAATGAGCAGTTCTTC.

This clone turned up a few times. The chain employs TRBV19 and TRBJ2-1; perhaps TRBD1 as D (5 bases). CDR1 and CDR2 (germline): LNHDA, SQIVND (reference sequence). V dropped 4 bases and J dropped 11 bases, with 12 bases sitting between them. The CDR3 is 12 residues long. CDR3 DNA: TGTGCCAGTAGTAACCAGGGTAAGAAGCAGTTCTTC. This translates into CASSNQGKKQFF.

The rearrangement uses TRBV5-4 and TRBJ2-1, with D possibly matching TRBD1 (6 bases). CDR1 and CDR2 from the germline V gene are SGHNT and YYREEE (reference sequence). V lost 0 bases and J 0 bases, leaving 7 bases between the germline ends. The CDR3 is 15 residues long. CDR3 nucleotide sequence: TGTGCCAGCAGCTTGGGGGGGCGCTCCTACAATGAGCAGTTCTTC. The encoded protein is CASSLGGRSYNEQFF.

This rearrangement joins TRBV6-5 to TRBJ2-5; 9 bases are shared with TRBD1. With V trimmed by 4 bases and J by 5 bases, 8 bases remained unmatched. The CDR3 consists of 15 residues. In germline, CDR1 is MNHEY, CDR2 SVGAGI. Here the CDR3 DNA reads TGTGCCAGCAGTTCAGTCGGGACAGGGTATGAGACCCAGTACTTC. This sequence encodes CASSSVGTGYETQYF.

V usage is TRBV7-9 and J usage is TRBJ2-5; 8 bases are shared with TRBD2. With 3 bases clipped from V and 4 bases from J, the junction kept 10 bases outside the gene matches. Germline V lookup: CDR1 SEHNR, CDR2 FQNEAQ (reference sequence). The CDR3 covers 16 residues. CDR3 sequence reads: CASSFPVGGAGETQYF. The DNA for the CDR3 is TGTGCCAGCAGCTTTCCGGTCGGGGGGGCCGGAGAGACCCAGTACTTC. Combining the CDR3 with reference TRBV7-9 and TRBJ2-5 gives the whole variable domain DTGVSQNPRHKITKRGQNVTFRCDPISEHNRLYWYRQTLGQGPEFLTYFQNEAQLEKSRLLSDRFSAERPKGSFSTLEIQRTEQGDSAMYLCASSFPVGGAGETQYFGPGTRLLVL.